The rows below give T cell receptor beta chains drawn from one sample of a study of CD8 T cells in Susac syndrome. Using its own MiXCR run on the immunoSEQ multiplex PCR reads, TCRdb lists one record per CDR3 protein. This sample has approximately 120,000 distinct CDR3 sequences; around 94% occur once, and the top ten carry under 0.095%. The sample comprised CD4+ T cells from PBMCs. These TCRs come from a human donor in good health. The CDR3 runs from the conserved cysteine through the conserved F or W. Each record gives: J gene, V gene, clone size, D gene, CDR3 length, CDR3 DNA, CDR3 protein. A D gene is named only where the DNA matches it firmly. The size of a clone is reported for some rows only, either as once, few or many, or as a class for expanded clones.

TRBJ1-5,TRBV27,-,TRBD1,14,TGTGCCAGCAGGCTGGACAGGTTCAATCAGCCCCAGCATTTT,CASRLDRFNQPQHF
TRBJ2-3,TRBV19,-,-,15,TGTGCCAGTAGAACGGGAACCCTCCGCGCAGATACGCAGTATTTT,CASRTGTLRADTQYF
TRBJ1-1,TRBV6-2/TRBV6-3,-,-,11,TGTGCCAGCAGTTACAATTTTGGAGCTTTCTTT,CASSYNFGAFF
TRBJ1-2,TRBV5-1,-,TRBD1,13,TGCGCCAGCAGCTTGCAGGGGGCCTATGGCTACACCTTC,CASSLQGAYGYTF
TRBJ2-5,TRBV7-7,-,-,17,TGTGCTAGCAGCTTACCCGGGGGCGGGAGATCTGGGGAGACCCAGTACTTC,CASSLPGGGRSGETQYF
TRBJ1-4,TRBV5-1,-,-,16,TGCGCCAGCAGCGCCGGGACCGACGTAACTAATGAAAAACTGTTTTTT,CASSAGTDVTNEKLFF
TRBJ2-5,TRBV5-1,once,-,14,TGCGCCAGCAGCTTGGCCAAGGTGGGCGAGACCCAGTACTTC,CASSLAKVGETQYF
TRBJ1-1,TRBV19,few,-,11,TGTGCCAGTAAGGTGAACACTGAAGCTTTCTTT,CASKVNTEAFF
TRBJ1-5,TRBV15,-,TRBD1,16,TGTGCCACCAGCAGGGCCGGGACAGGTCCAAATCAGCCCCAGCATTTT,CATSRAGTGPNQPQHF
TRBJ1-1,TRBV29-1,-,-,13,TGCAGCGTTGAGGATATTAGGGGCACTGAAGCTTTCTTT,CSVEDIRGTEAFF
TRBJ1-1,TRBV19,-,-,13,TGTGCCAGTACCCGGCGGGCAGGGAGTGAGGCTTTCTTT,CASTRRAGSEAFF
TRBJ2-7,TRBV27,-,-,12,TGTGCCAGCAGTTTTTACCCGGCCGAGCAGTACTTC,CASSFYPAEQYF
TRBJ2-5,TRBV6-1,-,TRBD2,17,TGTGCCAGCAGTCTTGGGGCGGGAGGCTCGAGGGGAGAGACCCAGTACTTC,CASSLGAGGSRGETQYF
TRBJ1-5,TRBV6-6,-,TRBD1,14,TGTGCCAGCTGGGGACAGGTAAGCCATCAGCCCCAGCATTTT,CASWGQVSHQPQHF
TRBJ1-2,TRBV6-6,-,-,16,TGTGCCAGCAGTTACTCGATAATCCAGGGGCAGGGTGGCTACACCTTC,CASSYSIIQGQGGYTF
TRBJ1-1,TRBV5-4,-,TRBD1,14,TGTGCCAGCAGCTTGGCAGGACAGGGAACTGAAGCTTTCTTT,CASSLAGQGTEAFF
TRBJ1-5,TRBV6-2/TRBV6-3,-,TRBD1,17,TGTGCCAGCAGGAAGACAGGGCAGGTATATAGCAATCAGCCCCAGCATTTT,CASRKTGQVYSNQPQHF
TRBJ1-2,TRBV6-6,-,-,11,TGTGCCAGCAGTTCCGGTGGGGGCCACACCTTC,CASSSGGGHTF
TRBJ2-5,TRBV5-4,-,-,14,TGTGCCAGCAGCTTCCCCAGGGCGGGAGAGACCCAGTACTTC,CASSFPRAGETQYF
TRBJ2-5,TRBV7-2,-,-,15,TGTGCCAGCAGCTTAAAACCCCTCGTTCAAGAGACCCAGTACTTC,CASSLKPLVQETQYF
TRBJ2-3,TRBV20-1,-,-,14,TGCAGTGCTCGGGAGTCGGGGGGCACAGATACGCAGTATTTT,CSARESGGTDTQYF
TRBJ1-5,TRBV6-2/TRBV6-3,-,-,12,TGTGCCAGCAACCCAGGGGCGCCGCCCCAGCATTTT,CASNPGAPPQHF
TRBJ2-3,TRBV7-2,-,TRBD2,16,TGTGCCAGCAGCCGGGGACTAGCGGGAGTCACAGATACGCAGTATTTT,CASSRGLAGVTDTQYF
TRBJ2-1,TRBV3-1,-,TRBD2,17,TGTGCCAGCAGCCAAGGACTAGCGGGAGCCTCCTACAATGAGCAGTTCTTC,CASSQGLAGASYNEQFF
TRBJ1-3,TRBV5-5,-,TRBD1,14,TGTGCCAGCAGCGAGGGACAGTTTGGAAACACCATATATTTT,CASSEGQFGNTIYF
TRBJ2-2,TRBV6-5,-,-,14,TGTGCCAGCAGTTACGACAGAGACACCGGGGAGCTGTTTTTT,CASSYDRDTGELFF
TRBJ2-1,TRBV30,-,TRBD2,14,TGTGCCTGGAGTTCCCTAGCGGGAGGGCCGGCTGGGTTCTTC,CAWSSLAGGPAGFF
TRBJ1-1,TRBV28,-,-,14,TGTGCCAGCAGTTTAGGTTTGGCCACTCCTGAAGCTTTCTTT,CASSLGLATPEAFF
TRBJ2-2,TRBV14,-,-,15,TGTGCCAGCAGCCGACAGGCTTTAAACACCGGGGAGCTGTTTTTT,CASSRQALNTGELFF
TRBJ2-7,TRBV3-1,-,-,14,TGTGCCAGCAGCCAAGTGGGCTGGTCCTACGAGCAGTACTTC,CASSQVGWSYEQYF
TRBJ1-1,TRBV2,-,-,14,TGTGCCAGCAGTGAAGCGACTCGATCGACTGAAGCTTTCTTT,CASSEATRSTEAFF
TRBJ2-3,TRBV20-1,-,-,15,TGCAGTGCTGGCCTTTGGCGGACCCTCACAGATACGCAGTATTTT,CSAGLWRTLTDTQYF
TRBJ1-1,TRBV7-2,-,TRBD1,14,TGTGCCAGCACCTTACGGGACAGGGCCACTGAAGCTTTCTTT,CASTLRDRATEAFF
TRBJ2-1,TRBV3-1,-,-,17,TGTGCCAGCAGCCTTTTCGCGGGCGTTGGAGGCTACAATGAGCAGTTCTTC,CASSLFAGVGGYNEQFF
TRBJ2-1,TRBV1,-,-,17,TGCACCAGCAGCCAAGATGAGGGCGGGAGTACCGACAATGAGCAGTTCTTC,CTSSQDEGGSTDNEQFF
TRBJ2-3,TRBV2,-,-,13,TGTGCCAGCAGTGAGGTGGGGAGTCATACGCAGTATTTT,CASSEVGSHTQYF
TRBJ2-7,TRBV29-1,-,-,13,TGCAGCGTTGGGCTTAACAGCTCCTACGAGCAGTACTTC,CSVGLNSSYEQYF
TRBJ1-1,TRBV7-9,-,-,15,TGTGCCAGCAGCTTGCAGTCACCGGTGGACACTGAAGCTTTCTTT,CASSLQSPVDTEAFF
TRBJ1-1,TRBV20-1,-,TRBD1,17,TGCAGTGCCTTCAGTTCCGGGACAGGGTATTGGAGCACTGAAGCTTTCTTT,CSAFSSGTGYWSTEAFF
TRBJ2-4,TRBV28,-,-,16,TGTGCCAGCAGTTTATATGGGCAGGGGCGAGAAAACATTCAGTACTTC,CASSLYGQGRENIQYF
TRBJ1-1,TRBV2,-,-,12,TGTGCCAGCACGGTCGCAGGGACTGAAGCTTTCTTT,CASTVAGTEAFF
TRBJ2-3,TRBV4-1,-,TRBD2,16,TGCGCCAGCAGCCAATTACTAGCGGGAGGCACAGATACGCAGTATTTT,CASSQLLAGGTDTQYF
TRBJ1-1,TRBV18,few,-,13,TGTGCCAGCTCATCAGATAAAAACACTGAAGCTTTCTTT,CASSSDKNTEAFF
TRBJ1-2,TRBV4-1,-,-,15,TGCGCCAGCAGCCAAGATCGTTCGGGAGACTATGGCTACACCTTC,CASSQDRSGDYGYTF